These 28 T cell receptor beta chains were all obtained from the same sample, sequenced in a study of T cell responses to AZD1222 COVID-19 vaccine. Libraries were prepared by immunoSEQ multiplex PCR; TCRdb keeps only in-frame clonotypes and omits some of them. Of tens of thousands of clones detected, approximately 85% appear once; the ten largest clones hold 3.4%. The material was peripheral blood, obtained 28 days after the second AZD1222 dose. Every receptor here comes from an adult who received the AZD1222 COVID-19 vaccine.

This clone has just one count. The CDR3 DNA is TGTGCCAGTAAGACTAGCGGGGCTAACAATGAGCAGTTCTTC. Protein: CASKTSGANNEQFF. The chain joins TRBV19 to TRBJ2-1; TRBD2 matches at 11 bases. J was trimmed by 5 bases and V by 7 bases; bases with no gene match: 4. Germline CDR1 and CDR2: LNHDA and SQIVND (reference sequence). The CDR3 length is 14 residues.

V is TRBV30 and J is TRBJ1-1; D remains ambiguous. The V end was cut by 2 bases, the J end by 0 bases, with 1 base between. There are 11 residues in the CDR3. Germline V gene data show CDR1 as GTSNPN and CDR2 as SVGIG (reference sequence). In nucleotides, the CDR3 is TGTGCCTGGAGTCTGAACACTGAAGCTTTCTTT. It yields the protein CAWSLNTEAFF.

Here the CDR3 DNA reads TGTGCCAGCAGTTTATCGGAAGGGTCCCCACCCCTCCACTTT. It is translated as CASSLSEGSPPLHF. The rearrangement joins TRBV27 to TRBJ1-6; no clear D gene. V lost 0 bases, J lost 11 bases, and 11 bases lay in between. Germline-derived CDR1 and CDR2 are MNHEY and SMNVEV (reference sequence). This CDR3 is 14 amino acids long.

This chain joins TRBV30 and TRBJ1-2; tentatively, D is TRBD1 (5 bases). Germline V gene lookup returns CDR1 GTSNPN and CDR2 SVGIG (reference sequence). Trimming stripped 3 bases from V and 2 bases from J, with 19 bases between. This CDR3 is 16 amino acids long. CDR3 DNA: TGTGCCTGGAGCCCGCTTGGGCAGGGTGACAACTATGGCTACACCTTC. Amino acid sequence: CAWSPLGQGDNYGYTF.

This clone was observed once. The V call is TRBV7-9, the J call TRBJ1-5; D is perhaps TRBD1 (5 bases). The CDR3 consists of 13 residues. The germline V and J ends were trimmed by 3 bases and 4 bases, with 7 bases remaining between them. From germline, CDR1 is SEHNR and CDR2 FQNEAQ (reference sequence). This CDR3 is CASSFDSNQPQHF. Here the CDR3 DNA reads TGTGCCAGCAGCTTTGACAGTAATCAGCCCCAGCATTTT.

The CDR3 nucleotides are TGTGCCAGCAGGATGGACAGCTACAATGAGCAGTTCTTC. It is translated as CASRMDSYNEQFF. The V call is TRBV12-3 or TRBV12-4, the J call TRBJ2-1; possibly TRBD1 for D (6 bases). V lost 6 bases and J lost 3, with 9 bases in between. The CDR3 runs 13 residues.

This clone was observed many times. The rearrangement joins TRBV21-1 to TRBJ1-6. TRBV21-1 is given as a pseudogene. The CDR3 loop spans 11 amino acids. As DNA, the CDR3 is TGTGGAGGGAACTATAATTCACCCCTCCACTTT. It yields the protein CGGNYNSPLHF.

The chain links TRBV27 to TRBJ1-2; D possibly corresponds to TRBD1 (5 bases). The CDR3 totals 15 residues. Germline V lookup: CDR1 MNHEY, CDR2 SMNVEV (reference sequence). Trimming removed 1 base from V and 4 bases from J, with 13 bases in between. Here the CDR3 reads CASSLLAGTTYGYTF. The CDR3 bases are TGTGCCAGCAGTTTATTGGCAGGGACCACCTATGGCTACACCTTC.

This clone is medium-sized by share. The chain has TRBV4-3 and TRBJ2-7; D possibly corresponds to TRBD1 (6 bases). This CDR3 region has 16 residues. Between the trimmed V and J ends, which lost 2 bases and 5 bases, there was a span of 19 bases. Germline assignment: CDR1 LGHNA and CDR2 YSLEER. The CDR3 nucleotides read TGCGCCAGCAGCCAAATACCAGGGCAGGGGAGCGACGAGCAGTACTTC. It yields the protein CASSQIPGQGSDEQYF.

This clone showed up just a few times. V is TRBV11-3 and J is TRBJ2-5; 8 positions agree with TRBD2. The CDR3 spans 15 residues. Trimming removed 6 bases from V and 4 bases from J; junction bases left unmatched: 10. CDR1 and CDR2 (germline): SGHNT, YENEEA. CDR3 nucleotides: TGTGCCAGCAGTCGCAGCGGGAGTGGTAGAGAGACCCAGTACTTC. Translating gives CASSRSGSGRETQYF.

The chain links TRBV28 to TRBJ2-1; unclear D gene. This CDR3 is built from 13 residues. Between the trimmed V and J ends, which lost 5 bases and 6 bases, there was a span of 11 bases. From germline, CDR1 is MDHEN and CDR2 SYDVKM. CDR3 coding DNA: TGTGCCAGCAGTCCGAGCAATGGCAATGAGCAGTTCTTC. Translation: CASSPSNGNEQFF.

The CDR3 protein is CASSWRHPANNSPLHF. The CDR3, as DNA: TGTGCCAGCAGTTGGAGACATCCAGCAAATAATTCACCCCTCCACTTT. The gene calls are TRBV6-5 and TRBJ1-6; D unresolved. Per the germline V gene, CDR1 is MNHEY and CDR2 is SVGAGI. The ends were cut back, 4 bases at V and 5 bases at J, with 15 bases in the middle. The CDR3 is 16 amino acids.

The chain links TRBV5-1 to TRBJ1-2; D ambiguous. The CDR3 spans 11 residues. Germline lookup yields CDR1 SGHRS and CDR2 YFSETQ. The germline V and J ends were trimmed by 5 bases and 3 bases, with 5 bases remaining between them. The chain's CDR3 is CASRRDYGYTF. CDR3 DNA sequence: TGCGCCAGCAGAAGGGACTATGGCTACACCTTC.

The gene calls are TRBV7-6 and TRBJ1-1, with D uncertain. CDR1 and CDR2 (germline): SGHVS, FNYEAQ. V lost 1 base to trimming and J lost 6 bases, with 9 bases between them. This CDR3 region has 13 residues. The CDR3 DNA is TGTGCCAGCAGCTTAGAGGGAACTGCTGAAGCTTTCTTT. Encoded protein: CASSLEGTAEAFF.

V is TRBV27 and J is TRBJ1-1, with D unresolved. The CDR3 loop spans 16 amino acids. In germline, CDR1 is MNHEY, CDR2 SMNVEV (reference sequence). Trimming took 6 bases from V and 0 from J, leaving 17 bases between them. CDR3 DNA: TGTGCCAGCAGCCACTGGCTTGAGGCTGTGAACACTGAAGCTTTCTTT. Residues: CASSHWLEAVNTEAFF.

This chain uses TRBV29-1 with TRBJ1-3; D is uncertain. Germline CDR1 is SQVTM and CDR2 is ANQGSEA. This CDR3 has 12 amino acids. V lost 2 bases, J lost 4 bases, and 6 bases lay in between. The CDR3 DNA reads TGCAGCGTTGAACGACGGGGAAACACCATATATTTT. Its translation is CSVERRGNTIYF.

This clone came up once. This chain connects TRBV11-2 to TRBJ1-2; no reliable D call. The V end was cut by 0 bases, the J end by 8 bases, with 16 bases between. The germline V gene encodes CDR1 SGHAT and CDR2 FQNNGV. The CDR3 length is 15 residues. This CDR3 reads CASSLDGGVPGGYTF. The CDR3 DNA reads as TGTGCCAGCAGCTTAGACGGCGGGGTACCGGGAGGCTACACCTTC.

The CDR3 nucleotides read TGTGCCAGCCGCCGGGCAGGGGGCACTGAAGCTTTCTTT. Amino acids: CASRRAGGTEAFF. The chain joins TRBV27 to TRBJ1-1; 7 nucleotides match TRBD1. The CDR3 contains 13 residues. The germline CDR1 and CDR2 sequences are MNHEY and SMNVEV (reference sequence). V lost 8 bases, J lost 4 bases, and 7 bases stayed unmatched.

This chain connects TRBV11-2 to TRBJ2-3, with 12 bases identical to TRBD2. CDR1 SGHAT and CDR2 FQNNGV come from the germline V gene. This CDR3 spans 16 amino acids. Trimming took 6 bases from V and 6 from J; bases not matched to a gene: 10. CDR3 sequence (DNA): TGTGCCAGCAGACTAGCGGGGGGACCCCCGGTGGATACGCAGTATTTT. Protein: CASRLAGGPPVDTQYF.

This chain links TRBV21-1 with TRBJ1-1; TRBD1 was called by the table and not checked on the DNA. TRBV21-1 is a known pseudogene. This CDR3 contains 15 residues. The CDR3 nucleotides read TGTGCCAGCAGCAAAGGAGGGGGATTGAACACTGAAGCTTTCTTT. This gives the protein CASSKGGGLNTEAFF.

The chain couples TRBV19 to TRBJ2-7; D is tentatively TRBD1 or TRBD2 (5 bases each). V was shortened by 4 bases and J by 2 bases, with 15 bases between the two germline ends. The CDR3 is made up of 15 amino acids. Looked up from germline, CDR1 is LNHDA and CDR2 is SQIVND (reference sequence). CDR3 in amino acids: CASSTAGTAAYEQYF. CDR3 nucleotide sequence: TGTGCCAGTAGTACCGCCGGGACGGCTGCCTACGAGCAGTACTTC.

The rearrangement uses TRBV7-8 and TRBJ1-5, with 7 bases lining up with TRBD1. From germline, CDR1 is SGHVS and CDR2 FQNEAQ. The CDR3 loop spans 14 amino acids. J was trimmed by 2 bases and V by 5 bases; bases with no gene match: 3. CDR3: CASSAGGGNQPQHF. The CDR3 DNA sequence: TGTGCCAGCAGCGCAGGGGGAGGCAATCAGCCCCAGCATTTT.

The V gene is TRBV28, the J gene TRBJ2-3; 7 nucleotides line up with TRBD2. CDR1 is MDHEN, CDR2 SYDVKM, per germline. J gave up 4 bases and V 9 bases, and 10 bases lay outside the gene matches. The CDR3 has 14 residues. The CDR3 spells CASSLGGEADTQYF. The CDR3 DNA follows: TGTGCCAGTTCCCTGGGGGGGGAAGCAGATACGCAGTATTTT.

V usage is TRBV7-3 and J usage is TRBJ2-2; possibly TRBD2 for D (6 bases). Trimming took off 5 bases at V and 2 bases at J, with 12 bases between the two ends. Germline loops: CDR1 SGHTA, CDR2 FQGTGA. The CDR3 is made up of 15 amino acids. CDR3 amino acids: CASSRGLRNTGELFF. The DNA for the CDR3 is TGTGCCAGCAGCCGGGGACTCAGAAACACCGGGGAGCTGTTTTTT.

V usage is TRBV14 and J usage is TRBJ1-1, with a tentative D call TRBD1 (6 bases). This CDR3 has 17 residues. CDR1 SGHDN and CDR2 FVKESK come from the germline V gene. Trimming shortened V by 4 bases and J by 1 base, and 19 bases separated the two germline ends. Here the CDR3 reads CASSPPRGGAKNTEAFF. CDR3 DNA sequence: TGTGCCAGCAGCCCCCCTAGAGGGGGAGCTAAGAACACTGAAGCTTTCTTT.

CDR3 nucleotides: TGCAGCGTCCCACAGGGGAGTGAGAACACTGAAGCTTTCTTT. It translates to CSVPQGSENTEAFF. The chain joins TRBV29-1 to TRBJ1-1; 7 bases are shared with TRBD1. CDR3 length equals 14 residues. Germline V gene sequence: CDR1 SQVTM, CDR2 ANQGSEA. The V segment lost 6 bases and the J segment 1 base; nucleotides outside the gene matches: 8.

The genes are TRBV28 and TRBJ2-7, with D unresolved. The CDR3 extends over 13 amino acids. Trimming took 2 bases from V and 3 from J, leaving 8 bases between them. The V gene's germline CDR1 is MDHEN and CDR2 SYDVKM. CDR3 bases: TGTGCCAGCAGTTTAATGTCGGTCTACGAGCAGTACTTC. This translates into CASSLMSVYEQYF.

The table lists this clone with a count of one. The genes are TRBV9 and TRBJ2-5, with 10 positions matching TRBD2. With V trimmed by 4 bases and J by 0 bases, 6 bases remained unmatched. Germline assignment: CDR1 SGDLS and CDR2 YYNGEE. The CDR3 has 16 residues. As DNA, the CDR3 is TGTGCCAGCAGCCCTTCGACTAGCGGGTACCAAGAGACCCAGTACTTC. Protein sequence: CASSPSTSGYQETQYF.